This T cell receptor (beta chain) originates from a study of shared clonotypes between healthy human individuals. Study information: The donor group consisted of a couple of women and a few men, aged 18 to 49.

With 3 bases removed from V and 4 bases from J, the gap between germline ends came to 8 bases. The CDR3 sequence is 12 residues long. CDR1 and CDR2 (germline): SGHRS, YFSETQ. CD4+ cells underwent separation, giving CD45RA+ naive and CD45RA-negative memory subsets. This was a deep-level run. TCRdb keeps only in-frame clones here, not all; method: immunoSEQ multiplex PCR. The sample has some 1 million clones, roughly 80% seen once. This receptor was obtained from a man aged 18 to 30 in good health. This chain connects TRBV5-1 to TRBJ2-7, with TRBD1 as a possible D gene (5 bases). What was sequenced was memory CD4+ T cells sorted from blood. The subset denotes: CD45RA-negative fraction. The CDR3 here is CASSSPGYEQYF. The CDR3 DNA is TGCGCCAGCAGCTCCCCAGGGTACGAGCAGTACTTC.